This passage covers 27 T cell receptor beta chains from one sample sequenced in a study of a mutant IDH1 vaccine in newly diagnosed glioma. Their cognate antigens are unknown. As for time point: week 35, safety follow-up. A 20-mer mutant IDH1 peptide at 300 ug was injected subcutaneously with topical imiquimod. Sequencing was performed with immunoSEQ multiplex PCR; in TCRdb, only in-frame clones are kept and a portion is missing. The table records approximately 30,000 clones, over 60% of them present only once. This material consisted of PBMCs, taken from a glioma patient whose treatment included an IDH1 peptide vaccine. All receptors come from a man aged 50 to 59 with glioma.

This chain connects TRBV6-1 to TRBJ2-5; 7 bases align to TRBD1. The germline V gene has CDR1 MNHNS and CDR2 SASEGT. CDR3 length equals 13 residues. The V segment lost 5 bases and the J segment 5 bases; nucleotides outside the gene matches: 5. CDR3 residues: CASSNRGPETQYF. As DNA, the CDR3 is TGTGCCAGCAGTAACAGGGGCCCGGAGACCCAGTACTTC.

The V gene is TRBV5-1, the J gene TRBJ1-1, with D tentatively TRBD1 (5 bases). Trimming stripped 2 bases from V and 1 base from J, with 6 bases between. Germline CDR1 is SGHRS and CDR2 is YFSETQ. CDR3 length: 13 amino acids. CDR3 nucleotides: TGCGCCAGCAGCTTCAGGGAGAACACTGAAGCTTTCTTT. It codes for CASSFRENTEAFF. The full variable domain, rest sourced from reference TRBV5-1 and TRBJ1-1, is KAGVTQTPRYLIKTRGQQVTLSCSPISGHRSVSWYQQTPGQGLQFLFEYFSETQRNKGNFPGRFSGRQFSNSRSEMNVSTLELGDSALYLCASSFRENTEAFFGQGTRLTVV.

The V gene is TRBV4-1, the J gene TRBJ2-7, with 8 nucleotides matching TRBD1. CDR1 and CDR2 from the germline V gene are MGHRA and YSYEKL. CDR3 length: 15 amino acids. Trimming took 4 bases from V and 1 from J; bases not matched to a gene: 6. The CDR3 spells CASSPQGEGSYEQYF. In DNA, the CDR3 is TGCGCCAGCAGCCCACAGGGGGAAGGGTCCTACGAGCAGTACTTC.

This chain links TRBV4-2 with TRBJ1-1; TRBD1 aligns across 11 bases. This CDR3 region has 13 residues. Looked up from germline, CDR1 is LGHNA and CDR2 is YNFKEQ. V lost 4 bases to trimming and J lost 11 bases; unmatched junction nucleotides: 6. Here the CDR3 reads CASSPGQGARAFF. Here the CDR3 DNA reads TGTGCCAGCAGCCCCGGACAGGGGGCTCGGGCTTTCTTT.

This rearrangement joins TRBV28 to TRBJ1-3; the match to TRBD1 covers 8 bases. V was clipped by 10 bases and J by 3 bases; unmatched bases: 8. Germline lookup yields CDR1 MDHEN and CDR2 SYDVKM. The CDR3 extends over 14 amino acids. The CDR3 sequence: CATRGQGVGNTIYF. CDR3 DNA sequence: TGTGCCACCAGGGGGCAGGGAGTTGGAAACACCATATATTTT.

This clone was counted between two and nine times. This chain links TRBV4-2 with TRBJ1-1; TRBD1 might be the D (5 bases). CDR3 size: 14 residues. Trimming removed 4 bases at V and 4 bases at J, with 13 bases between. Per germline, CDR1 LGHNA and CDR2 YNFKEQ. CDR3 protein: CASSRGDGGTEAFF. The CDR3 nucleotides are TGTGCCAGCAGCCGAGGCGACGGGGGCACTGAAGCTTTCTTT.

The chain combines TRBV15 with TRBJ2-1; D gene uncertain. Per germline, CDR1 LNHNV and CDR2 YYDKDF (reference sequence). The V end lost 4 bases, the J end lost 2 bases, and 12 bases lay between the germline ends. The length of the CDR3 is 15 residues. For the CDR3, the DNA is TGTGCCACCAGCACTCGTGCCGACCCCTACAATGAGCAGTTCTTC. It is translated as CATSTRADPYNEQFF.

As DNA, the CDR3 is TGTGCCAGCAGCTTAGTATCAGTAGATACGCAGTATTTT. Protein product: CASSLVSVDTQYF. The chain has TRBV7-8 and TRBJ2-3; no clear D gene. The length of the CDR3 is 13 residues. Germline CDR1 SGHVS, CDR2 FQNEAQ. Trimming removed 1 base from V and 5 bases from J, with 7 bases in between.

This clone has a single count. The rearrangement joins TRBV7-2 to TRBJ2-7; D call uncertain. Germline CDR1 and CDR2: SGHTA and FQGNSA. This CDR3 region has 13 residues. V lost 5 bases and J 3 bases, leaving 11 bases between the germline ends. CDR3 sequence (DNA): TGTGCCAGCAGCAAAGACAATCTCTACGAGCAGTACTTC. Encoded protein: CASSKDNLYEQYF.

The chain employs TRBV19 and TRBJ1-1; TRBD1 agrees at 7 bases. The CDR3 runs 14 residues. Germline-derived CDR1 and CDR2 are LNHDA and SQIVND (reference sequence). The V segment lost 9 bases and the J segment 3 bases; nucleotides outside the gene matches: 10. CDR3: CASGQADRYTEAFF. In DNA, the CDR3 is TGTGCCAGCGGACAGGCGGATCGATACACTGAAGCTTTCTTT. The entire variable domain, with the rest obtained from reference TRBV19 and TRBJ1-1, is as follows: DGGITQSPKYLFRKEGQNVTLSCEQNLNHDAMYWYRQDPGQGLRLIYYSQIVNDFQKGDIAEGYSVSREKKESFPLTVTSAQKNPTAFYLCASGQADRYTEAFFGQGTRLTVV.

The V call is TRBV6-6, the J call TRBJ1-4, with D possibly being TRBD1 (5 bases). Germline assignment: CDR1 MNHNY and CDR2 SVGAGI (reference sequence). Between the trimmed V and J ends, which lost 2 bases and 8 bases, there was a span of 12 bases. The CDR3 is 14 residues long. In DNA, the CDR3 is TGTGCCAGCAGTTACATCGGGGGGAAGGAAAAACTGTTTTTT. It translates to CASSYIGGKEKLFF.

As concerns this clone: This specimen includes other DNA sequences encoding the same CDR3. The chain has TRBV7-9 and TRBJ2-3, with D unclear. The CDR3 length is 13 residues. The germline V gene has CDR1 SEHNR and CDR2 FQNEAQ (reference sequence). V lost 5 bases, J lost 4 bases, and 10 bases lay in between. The DNA of the CDR3 is TGTGCCAGCAGCCCGCGAGGACCAGATACGCAGTATTTT. Protein: CASSPRGPDTQYF.

This clone was picked up a small number of times. The rearrangement links TRBV19 to TRBJ1-2; 9 nucleotides align to TRBD1. The ends lost 10 bases at V and 4 bases at J; junction bases unmatched: 13. The CDR3 length is 15 residues. Germline V gene lookup returns CDR1 LNHDA and CDR2 SQIVND (reference sequence). This CDR3 is CAIWGQGLVCYGYTF. CDR3 DNA: TGTGCCATCTGGGGACAGGGCTTGGTCTGCTATGGCTACACCTTC.

V is TRBV5-1 and J is TRBJ1-2; D is ambiguous. Germline V gene sequence: CDR1 SGHRS, CDR2 YFSETQ. V was clipped by 0 bases and J by 6 bases, with 12 bases between them. The CDR3 runs to 14 residues. CDR3 DNA: TGCGCCAGCAGCTTGGCCGTGCCTAAGGATGGCTACACCTTC. Translated: CASSLAVPKDGYTF.

V and J are TRBV5-1 and TRBJ1-1; tentatively, D is TRBD1 (5 bases). CDR1 and CDR2 from the germline V gene are SGHRS and YFSETQ. V dropped 4 bases and J dropped 1 base, with 11 bases sitting between them. The CDR3 is 14 residues long. CDR3 sequence reads: CASSPQTANTEAFF. Here the CDR3 DNA reads TGCGCCAGCAGCCCTCAGACAGCGAACACTGAAGCTTTCTTT.

This clone was seen once. This CDR3 reads CASSPGGGGHTDTQYF. CDR3 nucleotides: TGTGCCAGCAGCCCCGGAGGCGGGGGCCACACAGATACGCAGTATTTT. The chain couples TRBV9 to TRBJ2-3; D is perhaps TRBD2 (7 bases). With 4 bases removed from V and 2 bases from J, the gap between germline ends came to 17 bases. Per the germline V gene, CDR1 is SGDLS and CDR2 is YYNGEE. The CDR3 has 16 residues.

In regard to this clone: At one end, the junction sequence differs from germline, possibly due to a read error. The chain joins TRBV7-9 to TRBJ2-7; 7 bases are shared with TRBD1. Germline assignment: CDR1 SEHNR and CDR2 FQNEAQ (reference sequence). The CDR3 contains 15 residues. The CDR3 protein is CASSLGARTGTETFF. The CDR3 bases are TGTGCCAGCAGCTTAGGCGCCCGAACCGGGACAGAGACGTTCTTC.

The chain couples TRBV7-9 to TRBJ1-3; D is perhaps TRBD1 (5 bases). Trimming stripped 1 base from V and 4 bases from J, with 14 bases between. The CDR3 loop spans 16 amino acids. Looked up from germline, CDR1 is SEHNR and CDR2 is FQNEAQ (reference sequence). The CDR3 region has the DNA TGTGCCAGCAGCTTAGAGTCGGGGCTCTCGGGAAACACCATATATTTT. Its protein product is CASSLESGLSGNTIYF.

The rearrangement uses TRBV9 and TRBJ2-2; no clear D. CDR1 is SGDLS and CDR2 is YYNGEE in the germline V gene. Trimming took 3 bases from V and 3 from J, leaving 6 bases between them. The CDR3 covers 13 residues. DNA for the CDR3: TGTGCCAGCAGCGCATACTACACCGGGGAGCTGTTTTTT. Its protein product is CASSAYYTGELFF.

The chain combines TRBV10-3 with TRBJ2-7; D call uncertain. This CDR3 contains 12 residues. V gave up 2 bases and J gave up 5 bases, with 7 bases separating them. Germline loops: CDR1 ENHRY, CDR2 SYGVKD. Written as DNA, the CDR3 is TGTGCCATCAGTGAGGGGAAACACGAGCAGTACTTC. Residues: CAISEGKHEQYF.

The CDR3 region has the DNA TGTGCCAGCAGCTTTATCACCGGACAGGCCATAGCTAACTATGGCTACACCTTC. Translated: CASSFITGQAIANYGYTF. J is TRBJ1-2 and V is TRBV5-6, with 7 bases matching TRBD1. Germline loops: CDR1 SGHDT, CDR2 YYEEEE. The CDR3 consists of 18 residues. J was trimmed by 0 bases and V by 2 bases; bases with no gene match: 13.

Comments on this clone: A read error may be the cause here, since a much bigger clone is one base away. The chain joins TRBV5-3 to TRBJ2-5; D is ambiguous. TRBV5-3 is flagged as an ORF with uncertain function. CDR3 length equals 10 residues. V lost 5 bases, J lost 5 bases, and 4 bases lay in between. The CDR3 here is CARSAETQYF. In nucleotides, the CDR3 is TGTGCCAGAAGTGCGGAGACCCAGTACTTC.

This clone has just a few counts. The V and J genes are TRBV6-1 and TRBJ2-1; D remains unclear. CDR3 length: 11 amino acids. The germline gives CDR1 MNHNS, CDR2 SASEGT. The V end lost 10 bases, the J end lost 4 bases, and 8 bases lay between the germline ends. The CDR3: CATHKYNEQFF. CDR3 bases: TGTGCCACCCACAAATACAATGAGCAGTTCTTC.

This chain joins TRBV2 and TRBJ2-1; D unresolved. The V gene lost 1 base and the J gene lost 3 bases, with 10 bases spanning the gap. This CDR3 has 15 amino acids. Germline V lookup: CDR1 SNHLY, CDR2 FYNNEI. This CDR3 is CASSEDNGVYNEQFF. CDR3 nucleotides: TGTGCCAGCAGTGAAGATAATGGGGTCTACAATGAGCAGTTCTTC.

V gene TRBV7-9 combines with J gene TRBJ2-4; possible D gene TRBD2, 5 bases. Germline assignment: CDR1 SEHNR and CDR2 FQNEAQ (reference sequence). V lost 7 bases and J 1 base, leaving 23 bases between the germline ends. The CDR3 extends over 18 amino acids. The CDR3 loop reads CASTPTGSPGSAKNIQYF. CDR3 DNA: TGTGCCAGCACCCCGACGGGATCACCCGGGTCGGCCAAAAACATTCAGTACTTC.

The chain carries TRBV19 and TRBJ1-2; maybe TRBD1 (6 bases). V lost 3 bases and J 10 bases, leaving 18 bases between the germline ends. The CDR3 covers 14 residues. Germline V gives CDR1 LNHDA, CDR2 SQIVND (reference sequence). CDR3 residues: CASSIPTGLMDYTF. The DNA for the CDR3 is TGTGCCAGTAGTATCCCGACAGGTCTTATGGACTACACCTTC.

This clone was observed once. CDR3 sequence reads: CSARDPNTGELFF. The DNA of the CDR3 is TGCAGCGCCAGGGACCCGAACACCGGGGAGCTGTTTTTT. This chain connects TRBV29-1 to TRBJ2-2; D is possibly TRBD1 or TRBD2 (5 bases each). This CDR3 spans 13 amino acids. The V gene lost 7 bases and the J gene lost 0 bases, with 9 bases spanning the gap. CDR1 SQVTM and CDR2 ANQGSEA come from the germline V gene.